A selection of T cell receptor beta chains follows, all from one sample in a study of blood T cell repertoires in COVID-19. Here immunoSEQ multiplex PCR was the method, and the copy in TCRdb shows in-frame clones only, minus some. The sample carries roughly 100,000 clones, 70% to 90% recorded once. The sample taken for sequencing was peripheral blood. Receptors were obtained from a middle-aged man with active or convalescent COVID-19. Both conserved end residues are part of each CDR3. A D gene is named only where the DNA matches it firmly. Size is omitted from some rows. Given values are once, few, many or a class for expanded clones.

D gene,clone size,V gene,J gene,CDR3 DNA,CDR3 protein
.,.,TRBV6-5,TRBJ1-6,TGTGCCAGCAGGACACGGACAGATAATTCACCCCTCCACTTT,CASRTRTDNSPLHF
.,.,TRBV5-1,TRBJ1-6,TGCGCCAGCAGCTTGTTTCACCCGGGGTCGAAGGATTCACCCCTCCACTTT,CASSLFHPGSKDSPLHF
TRBD2,.,TRBV2,TRBJ2-5,TGTGCCAGCAGTAAGTCTAGCGGCCAAGAGACCCAGTACTTC,CASSKSSGQETQYF
.,once,TRBV6-2/TRBV6-3,TRBJ1-6,TGTGCCAGCAGTTCGGGAGGATCACCCCTCCACTTT,CASSSGGSPLHF
.,.,TRBV7-2,TRBJ2-3,TGTGCCAGCAGCTTAAGGTACTACACAGATACGCAGTATTTT,CASSLRYYTDTQYF
TRBD2,once,TRBV29-1,TRBJ2-1,TGCAGCGCGCCTCCCGGGACTAGCGGGGGGGGCAGCTCCTACAATGAGCAGTTCTTC,CSAPPGTSGGGSSYNEQFF
.,.,TRBV18,TRBJ1-2,TGTGCCAGCTCACCGCGCGACAGGCAGAACTATGGCTACACCTTC,CASSPRDRQNYGYTF
TRBD1,few,TRBV10-3,TRBJ2-7,TGTGCCATGGGACAGGGCTACGAGCAGTACTTC,CAMGQGYEQYF
TRBD1,.,TRBV6-4,TRBJ1-2,TGTGCCAGCAGCGCCGGGACAGGGTTTGGCTACACCTTC,CASSAGTGFGYTF
.,.,TRBV9,TRBJ2-1,TGTGCCAGCAGCGTAACGGAGAGCTCCTACAATGAGCAGTTCTTC,CASSVTESSYNEQFF
TRBD2,few,TRBV20-1,TRBJ2-5,TGCAGTGCCAGTAGGACTAGCGGGGTAGAGACCCAGTACTTC,CSASRTSGVETQYF
.,.,TRBV4-1,TRBJ2-5,TGCGCCAGCAGCCACCCCGGGACACGCCAAGAGACCCAGTACTTC,CASSHPGTRQETQYF
TRBD1,.,TRBV10-3,TRBJ1-2,TGTGCCATCAGTGAGTCGAGGGACAGCTATGGCTACACCTTC,CAISESRDSYGYTF
.,.,TRBV27,TRBJ2-1,TGTGCCAGCAGTCCTCGCCAGAAGATAGGGGATGAGCAGTTCTTC,CASSPRQKIGDEQFF
.,many,TRBV6-2/TRBV6-3,TRBJ1-3,TGTGCCAGCAGCTCAGGGTGGGCCGGAAACACCATATATTTT,CASSSGWAGNTIYF
.,.,TRBV25-1,TRBJ1-4,TGTGCCAGCAGTGAAGTCAGAGGGAATGAAAAACTGTTTTTT,CASSEVRGNEKLFF
.,.,TRBV20-1,TRBJ2-7,TGCAGTGCTCAGGGACAACCCGAGCAGTACTTC,CSAQGQPEQYF
.,once,TRBV4-2,TRBJ1-6,TGTGCCAGCAGCCAAGTGCAGGGTCAAAATTCACCCCTCCACTTT,CASSQVQGQNSPLHF
.,once,TRBV9,TRBJ2-5,TGTGCCAGCAGCTCCCCCCCGGGGCAGGGGTGGGAGACCCAGTACTTC,CASSSPPGQGWETQYF
TRBD1,.,TRBV30,TRBJ1-3,TGTGCCTGGAGTGAGACCGGGACAGGGGCTGGAAACACCATATATTTT,CAWSETGTGAGNTIYF
TRBD1,.,TRBV2,TRBJ2-5,TGTGCCAGCAAGATGGGACAGGGGGCCGAGACCCAGTACTTC,CASKMGQGAETQYF
.,.,TRBV10-1,TRBJ2-7,TGCGCCAGCAGTGAGTCGACAGTTGGCAAGCAGTACTTC,CASSESTVGKQYF
.,.,TRBV19,TRBJ2-4,TGTGCCAGTAGTATCGGAACAGGTGAGGTAGGGACCAAAAACATTCAGTACTTC,CASSIGTGEVGTKNIQYF
TRBD2,.,TRBV10-3,TRBJ2-2,TGTGCCATCAGTCTAGGGACTAGCGGGGACACCGGGGAGCTGTTTTTT,CAISLGTSGDTGELFF
.,.,TRBV6-1,TRBJ1-2,TGTGCCAGCAGTGAGGGAGGACTAGGGCGCAATGGCTACACCTTC,CASSEGGLGRNGYTF
.,.,TRBV6-5,TRBJ1-1,TGTGCCAGCAGTTACAGCCCAGGGATGGCTGAAGCTTTCTTT,CASSYSPGMAEAFF
TRBD1,.,TRBV6-2/TRBV6-3,TRBJ1-1,TGTGCCAGCAGTTCCTCCGGGACAGGGCTGCGGGCTTTCTTT,CASSSSGTGLRAFF
.,.,TRBV5-6,TRBJ1-4,TGTGCCAGCAGCTGGAGGGCCGGTGGGTACCTAAGGGAAAAACTGTTTTTT,CASSWRAGGYLREKLFF
.,.,TRBV6-5,TRBJ2-5,TGTGCCAGCAGTTATCACGGTTTGGAGACCCAGTACTTC,CASSYHGLETQYF
.,.,TRBV15,TRBJ1-4,TGTGCCACCAGCGGAGGGGGGACTGCAACTAATGAAAAACTGTTTTTT,CATSGGGTATNEKLFF
.,.,TRBV6-2/TRBV6-3,TRBJ1-2,TGTGCCAGCAGTTACGCGGGGTACTATGGCTACACCTTC,CASSYAGYYGYTF
TRBD2,.,TRBV30,TRBJ2-3,TGTGCCTGGAGATTAGCGGGGAGCACAGATACGCAGTATTTT,CAWRLAGSTDTQYF
TRBD1,.,TRBV9,TRBJ1-2,TGTGCCAGCAGCGTATCCCCGGGACAGGGAATATATGGCTACACCTTC,CASSVSPGQGIYGYTF
TRBD1,.,TRBV18,TRBJ1-5,TGTGCCAGCTCTACCTTTGACAGGGGGAGCAATCAGCCCCAGCATTTT,CASSTFDRGSNQPQHF
.,.,TRBV9,TRBJ1-3,TGTGCCAGCAGCCCACCGGGGGGGCTCGGAAACACCATATATTTT,CASSPPGGLGNTIYF
.,.,TRBV19,TRBJ1-1,TGTGCCAGTAGTCCCTCTGAGCTCATGAACACTGAAGCTTTCTTT,CASSPSELMNTEAFF
.,.,TRBV9,TRBJ2-2,TGTGCCAGCAGCGATGTAGCGCGACCGAACACCGGGGAGCTGTTTTTT,CASSDVARPNTGELFF
.,.,TRBV19,TRBJ1-5,TGTGCCAGTATTAGACAGAGTAATAGCAATCAGCCCCAGCATTTT,CASIRQSNSNQPQHF
.,once,TRBV6-5,TRBJ2-3,TGTGCCAGCAGCAAATGGCAGGGGGGATCAGATACGCAGTATTTT,CASSKWQGGSDTQYF
.,.,TRBV2,TRBJ1-5,TGTGCCAGCAGTTCCACAGGGAACAATCAGCCCCAGCATTTT,CASSSTGNNQPQHF
TRBD1,.,TRBV15,TRBJ1-5,TGTGCCACCAACTCGGGACAGGGACAGGGTCTACCCCAGCATTTT,CATNSGQGQGLPQHF
.,.,TRBV19,TRBJ1-5,TGTGCCAGTAGTCCGCCTAATAGCAATCAGCCCCAGCATTTT,CASSPPNSNQPQHF
.,.,TRBV27,TRBJ1-4,TGTGCCAGCAGAGCTAACGCCAACGCGGGGGAAAAACTGTTTTTT,CASRANANAGEKLFF
TRBD2,.,TRBV11-2,TRBJ2-3,TGTGCCAGCAGCCCCTTAGCGGGGGGCACAGATACGCAGTATTTT,CASSPLAGGTDTQYF
TRBD1,.,TRBV23-1,TRBJ2-2,TGCGCCAGCAGTCACCCCGACAGGGGGCGCATCACCGGGGAGCTGTTTTTT,CASSHPDRGRITGELFF
.,.,TRBV27,TRBJ2-7,TGTGCCAGCAGGAGAGCTGACCGGGAGGAGCAGTACTTC,CASRRADREEQYF
TRBD1,.,TRBV27,TRBJ2-7,TGTGCCAGCAGTCCCGGACAGGGCGCCTACGAGCAGTACTTC,CASSPGQGAYEQYF
.,.,TRBV10-3,TRBJ1-3,TGTGCCATCAGTGGGACAGTAACCACTGGAAACACCATATATTTT,CAISGTVTTGNTIYF
.,.,TRBV18,TRBJ1-2,TGTGCCAGCTCGCCCACGGAGGGATCTGGCTACACCTTC,CASSPTEGSGYTF
.,few,TRBV20-1,TRBJ1-2,TGCAGTGTAGGACTGGCCGGTGGCTACACCTTC,CSVGLAGGYTF
.,.,TRBV19,TRBJ1-5,TGTGCCAGTAGTAGTAGGGCAGAGGGACATAGCAATCAGCCCCAGCATTTT,CASSSRAEGHSNQPQHF
.,.,TRBV6-5,TRBJ1-2,TGTGCCAGCAGTTACTCTCGGTTGGGGGGAGGCTACACCTTC,CASSYSRLGGGYTF
TRBD1,once,TRBV4-1,TRBJ2-3,TGCGCCAGCAGCCAAGACGACAGGGAGTCAGATACGCAGTATTTT,CASSQDDRESDTQYF
TRBD2,.,TRBV3-1/TRBV3-2,TRBJ2-3,TGTGCCAGCAGCATCAGCGGGGGCACAGATACGCAGTATTTT,CASSISGGTDTQYF
TRBD2,few,TRBV7-3,TRBJ2-5,TGTGCCAGCAGCTCGAAAGCGGGGGGACGGACGATTAAAGAGACCCAGTACTTC,CASSSKAGGRTIKETQYF